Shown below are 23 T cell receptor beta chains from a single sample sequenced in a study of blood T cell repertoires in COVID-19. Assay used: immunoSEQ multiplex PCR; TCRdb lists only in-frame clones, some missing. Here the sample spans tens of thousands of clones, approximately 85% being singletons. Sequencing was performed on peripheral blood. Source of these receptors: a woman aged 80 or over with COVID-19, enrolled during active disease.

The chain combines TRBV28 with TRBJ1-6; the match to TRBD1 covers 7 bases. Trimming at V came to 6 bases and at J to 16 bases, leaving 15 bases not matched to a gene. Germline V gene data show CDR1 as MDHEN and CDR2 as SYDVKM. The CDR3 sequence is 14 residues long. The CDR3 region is CASSSGQRLMILHF. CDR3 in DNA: TGTGCCAGCAGCTCGGGACAGCGCCTTATGATACTCCACTTT. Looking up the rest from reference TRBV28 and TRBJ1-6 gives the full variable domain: DVKVTQSSRYLVKRTGEKVFLECVQDMDHENMFWYRQDPGLGLRLIYFSYDVKMKEKGDIPEGYSVSREKKERFSLILESASTNQTSMYLCASSSGQRLMILHFGNGTRLTVT.

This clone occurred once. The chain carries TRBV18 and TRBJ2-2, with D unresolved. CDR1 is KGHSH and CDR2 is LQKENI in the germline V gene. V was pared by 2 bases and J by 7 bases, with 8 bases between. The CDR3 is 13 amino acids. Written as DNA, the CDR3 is TGTGCCAGCTCACCAAATACGGTCGGGGAGCTGTTTTTT. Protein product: CASSPNTVGELFF. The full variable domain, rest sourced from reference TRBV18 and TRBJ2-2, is NAGVMQNPRHLVRRRGQEARLRCSPMKGHSHVYWYRQLPEEGLKFMVYLQKENIIDESGMPKERFSAEFPKEGPSILRIQQVVRGDSAAYFCASSPNTVGELFFGEGSRLTVL.

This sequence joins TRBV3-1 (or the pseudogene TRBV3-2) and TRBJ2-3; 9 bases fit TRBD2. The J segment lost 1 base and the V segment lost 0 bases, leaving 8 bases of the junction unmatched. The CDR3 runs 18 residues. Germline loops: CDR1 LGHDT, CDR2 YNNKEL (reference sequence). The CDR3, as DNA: TGTGCCAGCAGCCAAGAGTGGGGGACTAGCAGACGCACAGATACGCAGTATTTT. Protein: CASSQEWGTSRRTDTQYF.

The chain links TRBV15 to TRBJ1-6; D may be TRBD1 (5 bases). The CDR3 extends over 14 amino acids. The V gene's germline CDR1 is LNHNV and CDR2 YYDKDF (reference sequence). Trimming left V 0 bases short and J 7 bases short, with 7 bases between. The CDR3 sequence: CATSRETGNSPLHF. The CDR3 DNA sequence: TGTGCCACCAGCAGAGAAACAGGCAATTCACCCCTCCACTTT.

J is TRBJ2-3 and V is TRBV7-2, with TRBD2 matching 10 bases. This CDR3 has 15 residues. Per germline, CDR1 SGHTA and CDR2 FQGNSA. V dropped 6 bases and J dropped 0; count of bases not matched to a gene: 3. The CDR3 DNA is TGTGCCAGCAGATGGACTAGCGGTAGCACAGATACGCAGTATTTT. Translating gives CASRWTSGSTDTQYF.

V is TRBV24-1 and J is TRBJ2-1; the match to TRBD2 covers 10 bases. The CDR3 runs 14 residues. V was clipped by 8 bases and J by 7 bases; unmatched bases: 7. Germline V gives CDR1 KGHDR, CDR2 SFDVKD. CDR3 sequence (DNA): TGTGCCACCAAGGCTAGCGGGAGTAAAAATGAGCAGTTCTTC. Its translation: CATKASGSKNEQFF.

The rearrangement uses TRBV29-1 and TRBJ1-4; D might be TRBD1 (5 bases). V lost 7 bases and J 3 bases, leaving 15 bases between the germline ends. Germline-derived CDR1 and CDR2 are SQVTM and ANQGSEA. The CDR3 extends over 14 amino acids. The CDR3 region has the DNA TGCAGCGCGGGCCCATGGGGGGCTAATGAAAAACTGTTTTTT. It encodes CSAGPWGANEKLFF.

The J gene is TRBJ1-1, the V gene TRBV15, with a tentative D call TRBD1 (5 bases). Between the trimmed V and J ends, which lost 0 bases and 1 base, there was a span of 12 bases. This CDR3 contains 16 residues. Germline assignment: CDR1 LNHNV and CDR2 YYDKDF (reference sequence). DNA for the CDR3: TGTGCCACCAGCAGAGATTGGGGCAGCCAGAACACTGAAGCTTTCTTT. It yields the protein CATSRDWGSQNTEAFF.

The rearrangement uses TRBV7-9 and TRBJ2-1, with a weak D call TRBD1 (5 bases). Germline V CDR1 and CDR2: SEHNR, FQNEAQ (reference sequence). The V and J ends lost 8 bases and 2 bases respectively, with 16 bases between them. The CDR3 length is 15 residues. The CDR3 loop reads CASLKAAGTYNEQFF. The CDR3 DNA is TGTGCCAGCTTAAAGGCGGCAGGGACCTACAATGAGCAGTTCTTC. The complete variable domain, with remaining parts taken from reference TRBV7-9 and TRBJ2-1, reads DTGVSQNPRHKITKRGQNVTFRCDPISEHNRLYWYRQTLGQGPEFLTYFQNEAQLEKSRLLSDRFSAERPKGSFSTLEIQRTEQGDSAMYLCASLKAAGTYNEQFFGPGTRLTVL.

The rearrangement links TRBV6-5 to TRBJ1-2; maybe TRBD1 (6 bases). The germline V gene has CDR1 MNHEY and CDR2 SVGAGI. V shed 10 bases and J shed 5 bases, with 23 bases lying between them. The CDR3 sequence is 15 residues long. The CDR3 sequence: CATMGARSGGYGYTF. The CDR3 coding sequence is TGTGCCACGATGGGGGCTCGCTCCGGGGGGTATGGCTACACCTTC.

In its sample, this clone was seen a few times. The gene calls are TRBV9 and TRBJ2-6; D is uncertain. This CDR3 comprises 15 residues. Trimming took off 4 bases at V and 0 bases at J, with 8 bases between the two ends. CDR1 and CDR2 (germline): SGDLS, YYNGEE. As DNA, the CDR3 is TGTGCCAGCAGCCCCGAACTCTCTGGGGCCAACGTCCTGACTTTC. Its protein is CASSPELSGANVLTF.

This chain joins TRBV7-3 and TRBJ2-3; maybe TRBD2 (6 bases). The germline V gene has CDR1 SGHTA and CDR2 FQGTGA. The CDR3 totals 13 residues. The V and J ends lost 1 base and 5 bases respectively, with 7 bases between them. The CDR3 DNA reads TGTGCCAGCAGCTTAAATAGCGGAGATACGCAGTATTTT. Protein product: CASSLNSGDTQYF. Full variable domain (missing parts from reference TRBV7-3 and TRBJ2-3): GAGVSQTPSNKVTEKGKYVELRCDPISGHTALYWYRQSLGQGPEFLIYFQGTGAADDSGLPNDRFFAVRPEGSVSTLKIQRTERGDSAVYLCASSLNSGDTQYFGPGTRLTVL.

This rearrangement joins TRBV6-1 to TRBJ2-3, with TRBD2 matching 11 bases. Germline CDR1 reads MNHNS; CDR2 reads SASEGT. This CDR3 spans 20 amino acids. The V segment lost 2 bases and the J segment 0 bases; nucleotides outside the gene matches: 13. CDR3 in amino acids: CASSELASGGTGYSTDTQYF. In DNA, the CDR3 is TGTGCCAGCAGTGAATTGGCTAGCGGGGGGACAGGATATAGCACAGATACGCAGTATTTT.

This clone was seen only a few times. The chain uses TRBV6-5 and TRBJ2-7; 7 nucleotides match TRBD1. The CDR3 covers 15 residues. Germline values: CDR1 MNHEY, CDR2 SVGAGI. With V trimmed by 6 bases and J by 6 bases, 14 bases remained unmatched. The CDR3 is CASSPPGQVDGEQYF. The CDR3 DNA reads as TGTGCCAGCAGCCCGCCTGGACAGGTCGACGGCGAGCAGTACTTC.

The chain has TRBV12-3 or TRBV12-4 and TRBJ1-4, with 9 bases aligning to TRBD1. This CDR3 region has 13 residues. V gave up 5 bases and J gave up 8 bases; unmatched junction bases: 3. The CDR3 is CASSHDRGEKLFF. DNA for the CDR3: TGTGCCAGCAGTCACGACAGGGGGGAAAAACTGTTTTTT.

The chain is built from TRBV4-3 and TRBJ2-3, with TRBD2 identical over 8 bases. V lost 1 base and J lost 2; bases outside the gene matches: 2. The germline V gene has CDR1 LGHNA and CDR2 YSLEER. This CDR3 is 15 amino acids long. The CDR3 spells CASSQAGGNTDTQYF. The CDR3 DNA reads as TGCGCCAGCAGCCAAGCGGGAGGGAACACAGATACGCAGTATTTT.

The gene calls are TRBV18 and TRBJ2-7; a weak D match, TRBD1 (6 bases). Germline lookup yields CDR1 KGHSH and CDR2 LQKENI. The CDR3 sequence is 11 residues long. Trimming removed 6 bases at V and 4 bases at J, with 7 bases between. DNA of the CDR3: TGTGCCAGCTCTACAGGGTACGAGCAGTACTTC. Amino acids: CASSTGYEQYF.

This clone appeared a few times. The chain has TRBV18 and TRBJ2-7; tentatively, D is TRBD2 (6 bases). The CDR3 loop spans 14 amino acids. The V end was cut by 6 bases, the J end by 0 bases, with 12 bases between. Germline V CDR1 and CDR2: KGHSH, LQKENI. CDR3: CASSPGLVSYEQYF. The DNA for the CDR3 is TGTGCCAGCTCCCCGGGACTGGTCTCCTACGAGCAGTACTTC.

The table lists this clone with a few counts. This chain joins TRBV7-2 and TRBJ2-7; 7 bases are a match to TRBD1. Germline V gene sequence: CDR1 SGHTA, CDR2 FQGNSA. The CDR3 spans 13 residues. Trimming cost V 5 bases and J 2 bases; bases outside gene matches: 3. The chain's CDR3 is CASSPTGAYEQYF. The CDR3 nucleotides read TGTGCCAGCAGCCCTACAGGGGCCTACGAGCAGTACTTC. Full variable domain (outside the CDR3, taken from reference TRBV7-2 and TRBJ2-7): GAGVSQSPSNKVTEKGKDVELRCDPISGHTALYWYRQSLGQGLEFLIYFQGNSAPDKSGLPSDRFSAERTGGSVSTLTIQRTQQEDSAVYLCASSPTGAYEQYFGPGTRLTVT.

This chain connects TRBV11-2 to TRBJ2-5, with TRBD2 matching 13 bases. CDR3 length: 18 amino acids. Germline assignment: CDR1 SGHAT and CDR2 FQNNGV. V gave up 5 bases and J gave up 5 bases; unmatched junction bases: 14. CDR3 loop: CASSTTSGGAGFFETQYF. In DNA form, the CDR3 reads TGTGCCAGCAGCACAACTAGCGGGGGGGCGGGTTTCTTCGAGACCCAGTACTTC.

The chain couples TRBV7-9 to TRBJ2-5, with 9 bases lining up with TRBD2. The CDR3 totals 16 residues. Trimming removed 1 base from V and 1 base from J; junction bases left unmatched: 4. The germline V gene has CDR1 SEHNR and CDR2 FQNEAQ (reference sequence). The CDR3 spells CASSLGLAVIQETQYF. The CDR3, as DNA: TGTGCCAGCAGCTTAGGACTAGCGGTAATCCAAGAGACCCAGTACTTC.

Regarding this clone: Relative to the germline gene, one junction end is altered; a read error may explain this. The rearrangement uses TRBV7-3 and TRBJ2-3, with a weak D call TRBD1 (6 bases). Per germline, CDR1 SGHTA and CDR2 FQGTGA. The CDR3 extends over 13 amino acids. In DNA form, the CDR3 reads TGTGCCACCAGCCCCCAGGGGACAGATACGCAGTATTTT. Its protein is CATSPQGTDTQYF.

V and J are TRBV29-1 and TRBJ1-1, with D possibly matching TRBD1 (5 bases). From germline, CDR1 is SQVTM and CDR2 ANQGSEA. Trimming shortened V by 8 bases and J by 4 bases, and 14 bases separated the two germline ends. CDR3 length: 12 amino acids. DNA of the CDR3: TGCAGCCTACATCCGGGGGGCACTGAAGCTTTCTTT. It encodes CSLHPGGTEAFF.